Listed below are T cell receptor beta chains from one sample, sequenced in a study of blood T cell repertoires in COVID-19. Using immunoSEQ multiplex PCR, the repertoire was profiled, and TCRdb retains in-frame clones only, with some absent. The sample has 7,000 to 8,500 clones, around 88% seen once. Sequenced sample: peripheral blood. The receptor source for this set is a woman aged 45-65 years with active or convalescent COVID-19. CDR3s include the opening cysteine and the closing phenylalanine or tryptophan. A D gene is named only where the DNA matches it firmly. For some rows the clone size is stated as once, few or many, or as a class when expanded; others skip it.

abundance: -; d_gene: TRBD1; j_gene: TRBJ2-7; v_gene: TRBV30; CDR3nt: TGTGCCTGGTCTACCGGGACAGGGTTTAGCGAGCAGTACTTC; CDR3aa: CAWSTGTGFSEQYF
abundance: -; d_gene: -; j_gene: TRBJ1-5; v_gene: TRBV9; CDR3nt: TGTGCCAGCAGCGTAGTTGCTGGTCGGGGGAAGAGATCCGGTCAGCCCCAGCATTTT; CDR3aa: CASSVVAGRGKRSGQPQHF
abundance: -; d_gene: -; j_gene: TRBJ1-1; v_gene: TRBV7-3; CDR3nt: TGTGCCAGCAGCTGGGGCGGGAACACTGAAGCTTTCTTT; CDR3aa: CASSWGGNTEAFF
abundance: -; d_gene: -; j_gene: TRBJ1-2; v_gene: TRBV28; CDR3nt: TGTGCCAGCAGTTTTAGGGGGAACTATGGCTACACCTTC; CDR3aa: CASSFRGNYGYTF
abundance: -; d_gene: -; j_gene: TRBJ2-7; v_gene: TRBV11-2; CDR3nt: TGTGCCAGCAGCTTAGAGAACAGCCCTACCTACGAGCAGTACTTC; CDR3aa: CASSLENSPTYEQYF
abundance: -; d_gene: TRBD2; j_gene: TRBJ2-3; v_gene: TRBV6-1; CDR3nt: TGTGCCAGTGCCGGGACTAGCGGCCGCACAGATACGCAGTATTTT; CDR3aa: CASAGTSGRTDTQYF
abundance: -; d_gene: TRBD1; j_gene: TRBJ1-4; v_gene: TRBV7-9; CDR3nt: TGTGCCAGCACCTCCTCAGGGGGCCTTAATGAAAAACTGTTTTTT; CDR3aa: CASTSSGGLNEKLFF
abundance: -; d_gene: -; j_gene: TRBJ1-6; v_gene: TRBV5-6; CDR3nt: TGTGCCAGCAGCTTGGTGCAGGGGTTTAGTTCACCCCTCCACTTT; CDR3aa: CASSLVQGFSSPLHF
abundance: -; d_gene: TRBD2; j_gene: TRBJ2-3; v_gene: TRBV3-1/TRBV3-2; CDR3nt: TGTGCCAGCAGCCAACAACCGGGACTAGCTTTTCTTTCAGATACGCAGTATTTT; CDR3aa: CASSQQPGLAFLSDTQYF
abundance: -; d_gene: -; j_gene: TRBJ1-5; v_gene: TRBV19; CDR3nt: TGTGCCAGTAGTATTCTGAGGCTTGGGCAGCCCCAGCATTTT; CDR3aa: CASSILRLGQPQHF
abundance: -; d_gene: -; j_gene: TRBJ2-1; v_gene: TRBV9; CDR3nt: TGTGCCAGCAGCTTAGCGGGGACAGGGATTTACAATGAGCAGTTCTTC; CDR3aa: CASSLAGTGIYNEQFF
abundance: -; d_gene: TRBD2; j_gene: TRBJ2-2; v_gene: TRBV10-1; CDR3nt: TGCGCCAGCAGTGATAGAGCGGGGAGGAACACCGGGGAGCTGTTTTTT; CDR3aa: CASSDRAGRNTGELFF
abundance: -; d_gene: TRBD2; j_gene: TRBJ2-3; v_gene: TRBV4-3; CDR3nt: TGCGCCAGCAGCCAAGAGGGGGTAGCGGGCTCCACAGATACGCAGTATTTT; CDR3aa: CASSQEGVAGSTDTQYF
abundance: -; d_gene: TRBD1; j_gene: TRBJ1-4; v_gene: TRBV12-3/TRBV12-4; CDR3nt: TGTGCCAGCAGTTCTATAACAGGGGGCGACCTGTTTTTT; CDR3aa: CASSSITGGDLFF
abundance: -; d_gene: TRBD2; j_gene: TRBJ2-3; v_gene: TRBV5-6; CDR3nt: TGTGCCAGCAGCTTGCTAGCGGGGGGATCAGATACGCAGTATTTT; CDR3aa: CASSLLAGGSDTQYF
abundance: -; d_gene: TRBD1; j_gene: TRBJ2-7; v_gene: TRBV5-6; CDR3nt: TGTGCCAGCAGCTCGGGAACAGGGGGCTCCTACGAGCAGTACTTC; CDR3aa: CASSSGTGGSYEQYF
abundance: -; d_gene: TRBD2; j_gene: TRBJ2-1; v_gene: TRBV6-5; CDR3nt: TGTGCCAGCATCGGCGGGAGCTCCTACAATGAGCAGTTCTTC; CDR3aa: CASIGGSSYNEQFF
abundance: -; d_gene: -; j_gene: TRBJ2-7; v_gene: TRBV5-4; CDR3nt: TGTGCCAGCAGCCTGACCCCGGAGGACGAGCAGTACTTC; CDR3aa: CASSLTPEDEQYF
abundance: -; d_gene: TRBD1; j_gene: TRBJ1-5; v_gene: TRBV2; CDR3nt: TGTGCCAGCAGTGAACCTGGGACAGGGCGCCAGCATTTT; CDR3aa: CASSEPGTGRQHF
abundance: once; d_gene: -; j_gene: TRBJ2-1; v_gene: TRBV6-2/TRBV6-3; CDR3nt: TGTGCCAGCAGTTACCTTTCGCGGGGAACGGATGAGCAGTTCTTC; CDR3aa: CASSYLSRGTDEQFF
abundance: -; d_gene: TRBD1; j_gene: TRBJ1-4; v_gene: TRBV27; CDR3nt: TGTGCCAGCAGTTTATCTTATCTTGGGGACAGGGGGACTAATGAAAAACTGTTTTTT; CDR3aa: CASSLSYLGDRGTNEKLFF
abundance: -; d_gene: -; j_gene: TRBJ1-2; v_gene: TRBV5-6; CDR3nt: TGTGCCAGCAGCTCCCGGGAGGGCGGCTACACCTTC; CDR3aa: CASSSREGGYTF
abundance: -; d_gene: TRBD2; j_gene: TRBJ2-7; v_gene: TRBV7-2; CDR3nt: TGTGCCAGCAGCCCCAATGGGGGGAGGGCGGCCGAGCAGTACTTC; CDR3aa: CASSPNGGRAAEQYF
abundance: -; d_gene: TRBD2; j_gene: TRBJ2-1; v_gene: TRBV3-1/TRBV3-2; CDR3nt: TGTGCCAGCAGCTCCCGGGACTACCCATACAATGAGCAGTTCTTC; CDR3aa: CASSSRDYPYNEQFF
abundance: -; d_gene: -; j_gene: TRBJ1-2; v_gene: TRBV29-1; CDR3nt: TGCAGCGTTGGGCAGGTCTATGGCTACACCTTC; CDR3aa: CSVGQVYGYTF
abundance: medium-sized; d_gene: TRBD2; j_gene: TRBJ2-7; v_gene: TRBV4-3; CDR3nt: TGCGCCAGCAGCCAAACTAGCGGGAGGGCCCACGAGCAGTACTTC; CDR3aa: CASSQTSGRAHEQYF
abundance: -; d_gene: -; j_gene: TRBJ2-3; v_gene: TRBV5-1; CDR3nt: TGCGCGAGCAAGGGCGGGTCGGATACGCAGTATTTT; CDR3aa: CASKGGSDTQYF
abundance: -; d_gene: TRBD1; j_gene: TRBJ2-1; v_gene: TRBV7-2; CDR3nt: TGTGCCAGCGGCCCCGGGGGGACAGGGGGCGCAAATGAGCAGTTCTTC; CDR3aa: CASGPGGTGGANEQFF
abundance: -; d_gene: TRBD1; j_gene: TRBJ2-7; v_gene: TRBV5-1; CDR3nt: TGCGCCAGCAGCTTGATTTATCGGGACAGGGACTACCTGAGCTCCTACGAGCAGTACTTC; CDR3aa: CASSLIYRDRDYLSSYEQYF
abundance: -; d_gene: TRBD1; j_gene: TRBJ2-4; v_gene: TRBV5-1; CDR3nt: TGCGCCAGCAGCTTGGGGGACAGGGAAGCCAAAAACATTCAGTACTTC; CDR3aa: CASSLGDREAKNIQYF
abundance: -; d_gene: TRBD1; j_gene: TRBJ1-2; v_gene: TRBV5-6; CDR3nt: TGTGCCAGCAGCTTGGATCCCACAGGGGCTGGGGGCTACACCTTC; CDR3aa: CASSLDPTGAGGYTF
abundance: -; d_gene: -; j_gene: TRBJ2-3; v_gene: TRBV28; CDR3nt: TGTGCCAGCAGTTTCCCTCCAGGGGACACAGATACGCAGTATTTT; CDR3aa: CASSFPPGDTDTQYF
abundance: -; d_gene: -; j_gene: TRBJ2-7; v_gene: TRBV5-4; CDR3nt: TGTGCCAGCAGCTTGTCTGGAGGGGTCAACACCTACGAGCAGTACTTC; CDR3aa: CASSLSGGVNTYEQYF
abundance: -; d_gene: -; j_gene: TRBJ2-1; v_gene: TRBV7-9; CDR3nt: TGTGCCAGCAGATCCTTTAAGAGCTCCTACAATGAGCAGTTCTTC; CDR3aa: CASRSFKSSYNEQFF
abundance: -; d_gene: -; j_gene: TRBJ2-5; v_gene: TRBV30; CDR3nt: TGTGCCTGGAGTGTACGGGAGACCCAGTACTTC; CDR3aa: CAWSVRETQYF
abundance: -; d_gene: TRBD2; j_gene: TRBJ2-2; v_gene: TRBV2; CDR3nt: TGTGCCAGCAGCGGGAGGAGGAACACCGGGGAGCTGTTTTTT; CDR3aa: CASSGRRNTGELFF
abundance: -; d_gene: TRBD1; j_gene: TRBJ2-1; v_gene: TRBV6-5; CDR3nt: TGTGCCAGCAGTTACTTCCGACAGGGTAATGAGCAGTTCTTC; CDR3aa: CASSYFRQGNEQFF
abundance: -; d_gene: TRBD2; j_gene: TRBJ2-4; v_gene: TRBV11-3; CDR3nt: TGTGCCAGCAGCTCACGAGCGGGGGATCTGGCCAAAAACATTCAGTACTTC; CDR3aa: CASSSRAGDLAKNIQYF
abundance: -; d_gene: -; j_gene: TRBJ1-2; v_gene: TRBV13; CDR3nt: TGTGCCAGCAGCTCACACAGGGATGCTAACTATGGCTACACCTTC; CDR3aa: CASSSHRDANYGYTF
abundance: -; d_gene: TRBD2; j_gene: TRBJ2-3; v_gene: TRBV19; CDR3nt: TGTGCCAGTAGCCCTCCCGGGACTAGCGGAACAGATACGCAGTATTTT; CDR3aa: CASSPPGTSGTDTQYF
abundance: -; d_gene: TRBD2; j_gene: TRBJ2-1; v_gene: TRBV11-3; CDR3nt: TGTGCCAGCAGCCCACCCCGCGGGGGGGCAAGTGAGCAGTTCTTC; CDR3aa: CASSPPRGGASEQFF
abundance: -; d_gene: TRBD2; j_gene: TRBJ2-1; v_gene: TRBV9; CDR3nt: TGTGCCAGCAGCGAGGCGACTAGCGGATACAATGAGCAGTTCTTC; CDR3aa: CASSEATSGYNEQFF
abundance: -; d_gene: -; j_gene: TRBJ1-1; v_gene: TRBV28; CDR3nt: TGTGCCAGCAGCCCTCCCGAGCGGAACACTGAAGCTTTCTTT; CDR3aa: CASSPPERNTEAFF
abundance: few; d_gene: -; j_gene: TRBJ1-5; v_gene: TRBV28; CDR3nt: TGTGCCAGTTACTTTAGCAATCAGCCCCAGCATTTT; CDR3aa: CASYFSNQPQHF
abundance: few; d_gene: -; j_gene: TRBJ1-2; v_gene: TRBV7-9; CDR3nt: TGTGCCAGCAGCCTTACAGCGGCAGACTATGGCTACACCTTC; CDR3aa: CASSLTAADYGYTF